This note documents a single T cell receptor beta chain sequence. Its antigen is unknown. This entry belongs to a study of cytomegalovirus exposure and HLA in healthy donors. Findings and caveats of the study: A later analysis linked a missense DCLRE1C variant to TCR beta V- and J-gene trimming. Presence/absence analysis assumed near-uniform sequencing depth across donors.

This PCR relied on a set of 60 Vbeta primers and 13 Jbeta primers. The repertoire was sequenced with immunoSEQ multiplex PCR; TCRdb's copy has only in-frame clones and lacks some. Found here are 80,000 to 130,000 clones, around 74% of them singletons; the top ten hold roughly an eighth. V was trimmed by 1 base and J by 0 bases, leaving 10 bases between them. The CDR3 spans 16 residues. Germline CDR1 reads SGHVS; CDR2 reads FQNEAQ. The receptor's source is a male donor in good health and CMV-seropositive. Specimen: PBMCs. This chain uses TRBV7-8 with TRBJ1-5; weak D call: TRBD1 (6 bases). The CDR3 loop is CASSLEGQSSNQPQHF. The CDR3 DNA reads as TGTGCCAGCAGCTTAGAGGGACAATCTAGCAATCAGCCCCAGCATTTT.